The entry below gives a single T cell receptor beta chain sequence along with its context. Its specificity is unknown. Assay used: immunoSEQ multiplex PCR; TCRdb lists only in-frame clones, some missing. The sample has 25,000 to 30,000 clones; approximately 84% are singletons. The record originates from a study of PD-1 blockade in mismatch repair-deficient tumors. Study as a whole: Patients had eleven to twelve mismatch repair-deficient cancer types and were previously treated and progressing.

Study conclusions and caveats: Rapid post-treatment expansion, then contraction, generally preceding radiologic response, marked tumor-resident clones.

CDR3 size: 12 residues. V gave up 1 base and J gave up 4 bases, with 4 bases separating them. Germline CDR1 and CDR2: SGHRS and YFSETQ. V and J are TRBV5-1 and TRBJ2-3, with no clear D. Material: PBMCs, obtained before pembrolizumab treatment. The clonotype comes from an adult with mismatch repair-deficient cancer. The CDR3 protein is CASSLQSDTQYF. The CDR3 DNA reads TGCGCCAGCAGCTTGCAGTCAGATACGCAGTATTTT.